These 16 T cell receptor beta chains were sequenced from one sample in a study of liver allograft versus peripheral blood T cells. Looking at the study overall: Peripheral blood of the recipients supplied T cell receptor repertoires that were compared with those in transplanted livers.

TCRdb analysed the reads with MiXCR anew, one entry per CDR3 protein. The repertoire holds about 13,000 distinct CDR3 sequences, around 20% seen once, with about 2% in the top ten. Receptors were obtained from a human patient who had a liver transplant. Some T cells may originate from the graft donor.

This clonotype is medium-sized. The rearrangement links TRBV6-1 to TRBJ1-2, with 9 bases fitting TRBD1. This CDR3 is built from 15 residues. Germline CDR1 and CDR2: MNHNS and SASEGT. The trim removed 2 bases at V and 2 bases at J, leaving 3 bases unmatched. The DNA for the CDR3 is TGTGCCAGCAGTGAACGAGGGACAGGGAACTATGGCTACACCTTC. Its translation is CASSERGTGNYGYTF.

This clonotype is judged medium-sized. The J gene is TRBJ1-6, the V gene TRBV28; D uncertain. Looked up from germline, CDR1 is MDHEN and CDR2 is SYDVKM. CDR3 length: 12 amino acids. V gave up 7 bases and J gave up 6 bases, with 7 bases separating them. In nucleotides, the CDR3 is TGTGCCAGCACCCCCACTAATTCACCCCTCCACTTT. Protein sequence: CASTPTNSPLHF.

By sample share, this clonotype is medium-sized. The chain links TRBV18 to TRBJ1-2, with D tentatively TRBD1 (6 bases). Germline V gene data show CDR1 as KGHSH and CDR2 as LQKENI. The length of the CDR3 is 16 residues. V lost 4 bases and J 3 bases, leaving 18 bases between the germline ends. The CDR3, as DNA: TGTGCCAGCTCACGCATTGACAGGATCTCTCACTATGGCTACACCTTC. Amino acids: CASSRIDRISHYGYTF.

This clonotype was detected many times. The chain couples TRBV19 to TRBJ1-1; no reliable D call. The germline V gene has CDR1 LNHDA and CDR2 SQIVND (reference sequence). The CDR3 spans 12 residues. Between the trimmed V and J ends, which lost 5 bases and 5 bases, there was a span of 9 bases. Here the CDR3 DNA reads TGTGCCAGTAGTCCAATCGGGACTGAAGCTTTCTTT. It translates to CASSPIGTEAFF.

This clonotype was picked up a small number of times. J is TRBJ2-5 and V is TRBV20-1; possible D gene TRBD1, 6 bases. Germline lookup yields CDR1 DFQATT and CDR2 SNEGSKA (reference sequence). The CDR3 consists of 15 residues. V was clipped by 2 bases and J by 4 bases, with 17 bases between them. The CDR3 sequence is CSARQTHRERETQYF. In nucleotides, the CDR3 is TGCAGTGCTAGACAAACACACAGGGAGCGAGAGACCCAGTACTTC.

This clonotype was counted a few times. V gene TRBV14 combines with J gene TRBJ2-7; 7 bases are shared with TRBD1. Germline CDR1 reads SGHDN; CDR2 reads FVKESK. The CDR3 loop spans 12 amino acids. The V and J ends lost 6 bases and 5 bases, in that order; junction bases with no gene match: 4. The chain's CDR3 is CASSLTGDEQYF. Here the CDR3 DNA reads TGTGCCAGCAGTCTTACAGGGGACGAGCAGTACTTC.

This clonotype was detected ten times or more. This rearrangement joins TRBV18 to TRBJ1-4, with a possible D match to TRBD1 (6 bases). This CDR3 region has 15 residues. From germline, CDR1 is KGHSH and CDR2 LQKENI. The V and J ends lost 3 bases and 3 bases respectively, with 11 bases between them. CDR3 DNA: TGTGCCAGCTCACCCAGGACAGACTCTAATGAAAAACTGTTTTTT. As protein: CASSPRTDSNEKLFF.

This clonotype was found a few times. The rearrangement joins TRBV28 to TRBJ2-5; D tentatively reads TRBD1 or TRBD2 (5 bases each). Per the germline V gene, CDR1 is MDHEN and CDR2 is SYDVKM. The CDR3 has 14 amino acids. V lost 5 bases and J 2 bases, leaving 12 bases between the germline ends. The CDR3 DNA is TGTGCCAGCAGTCGTCGACAGCGGCAAGAGACCCAGTACTTC. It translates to CASSRRQRQETQYF.

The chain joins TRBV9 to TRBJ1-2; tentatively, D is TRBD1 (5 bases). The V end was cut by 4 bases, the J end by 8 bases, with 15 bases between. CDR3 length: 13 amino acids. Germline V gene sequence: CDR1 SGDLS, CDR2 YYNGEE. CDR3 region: CASSPGLRQGYTF. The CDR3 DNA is TGTGCCAGCAGCCCGGGACTACGGCAAGGCTACACCTTC.

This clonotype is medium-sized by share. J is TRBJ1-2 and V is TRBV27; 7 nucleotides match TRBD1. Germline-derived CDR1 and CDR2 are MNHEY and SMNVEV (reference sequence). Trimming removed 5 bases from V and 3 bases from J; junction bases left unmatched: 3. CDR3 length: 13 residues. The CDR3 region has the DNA TGTGCCAGCAGTCTCGGGACAGACTATGGCTACACCTTC. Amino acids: CASSLGTDYGYTF.

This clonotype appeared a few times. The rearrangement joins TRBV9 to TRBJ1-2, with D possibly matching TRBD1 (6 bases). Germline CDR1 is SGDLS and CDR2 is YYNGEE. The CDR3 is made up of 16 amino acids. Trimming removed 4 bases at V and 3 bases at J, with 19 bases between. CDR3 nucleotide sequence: TGTGCCAGCAGCCCACAACAGGGTGCTTACTACTATGGCTACACCTTC. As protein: CASSPQQGAYYYGYTF.

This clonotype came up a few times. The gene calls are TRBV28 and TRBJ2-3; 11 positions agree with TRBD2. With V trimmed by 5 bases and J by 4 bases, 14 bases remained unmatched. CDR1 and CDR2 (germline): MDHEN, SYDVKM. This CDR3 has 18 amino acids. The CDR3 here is CASSQGLAVSFVADTQYF. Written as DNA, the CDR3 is TGTGCCAGCAGTCAGGGACTAGCGGTATCTTTCGTGGCAGATACGCAGTATTTT.

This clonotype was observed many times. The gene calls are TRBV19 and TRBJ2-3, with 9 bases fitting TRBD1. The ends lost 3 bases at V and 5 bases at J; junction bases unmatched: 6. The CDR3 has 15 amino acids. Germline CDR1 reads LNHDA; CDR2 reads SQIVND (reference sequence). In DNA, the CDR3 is TGTGCCAGTAGTATCGGGGACAGGGATAGAGATACGCAGTATTTT. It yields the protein CASSIGDRDRDTQYF.

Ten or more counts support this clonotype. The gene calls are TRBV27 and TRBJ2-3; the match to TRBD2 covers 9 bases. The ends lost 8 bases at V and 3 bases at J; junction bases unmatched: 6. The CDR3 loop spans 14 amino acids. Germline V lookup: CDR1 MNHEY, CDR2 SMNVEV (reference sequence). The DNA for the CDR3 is TGTGCCAGCGGAGCTAGCGGGGCTACAGATACGCAGTATTTT. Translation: CASGASGATDTQYF.

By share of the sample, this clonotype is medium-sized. CDR3 sequence reads: CASSPPLGTGDYGYTF. CDR3 DNA: TGTGCCAGCTCACCCCCCCTTGGGACAGGGGATTATGGCTACACCTTC. This chain connects TRBV18 to TRBJ1-2, with 10 bases aligning to TRBD1. The V segment lost 3 bases and the J segment 5 bases; nucleotides outside the gene matches: 9. The CDR3 extends over 16 amino acids. Per the germline V gene, CDR1 is KGHSH and CDR2 is LQKENI.

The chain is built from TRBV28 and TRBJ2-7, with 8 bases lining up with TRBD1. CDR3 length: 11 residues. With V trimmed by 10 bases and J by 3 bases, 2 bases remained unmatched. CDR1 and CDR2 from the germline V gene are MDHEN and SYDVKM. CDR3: CATGQGYEQYF. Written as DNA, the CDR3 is TGTGCCACAGGACAGGGCTACGAGCAGTACTTC.